The next 11 T cell receptor beta chains were all read from a single sample in a study of T-cell reconstitution after alpha-beta-depleted transplantation in children. Unique molecular identifiers were used in preparing the TCRbeta library. TCRdb reanalysed the PCR reads using MiXCR and keeps one entry per CDR3 protein. The sample lists fewer than 450,000 distinct CDR3 sequences, under 20% seen once, with around 43% in the top ten. The sequencing here drew on PBMCs, mostly from graft donor cells, taken 360 days after TCRalphabeta/CD19-depleted stem cell transplant. Receptor source: a male patient aged 2 to 10 who had a stem cell transplant for acute lymphoblastic leukemia, so the T cells may come from the graft donor.

The genes are TRBV6-1 and TRBJ2-5; D might be TRBD1 or TRBD2, each matching 5 bases. The CDR3 is made up of 14 amino acids. CDR1 is MNHNS and CDR2 is SASEGT in the germline V gene. The V end lost 7 bases, the J end lost 7 bases, and 19 bases lay between the germline ends. In DNA, the CDR3 is TGTGCCAGCAAAGTCAGGCTCAGTGGGGGGACCCAGTACTTC. Translated, it gives CASKVRLSGGTQYF.

The V call is TRBV4-3, the J call TRBJ2-1; 8 bases line up with TRBD2. Germline V CDR1 and CDR2: LGHNA, YSLEER. V dropped 1 base and J dropped 3; count of bases not matched to a gene: 5. This CDR3 is 16 amino acids long. The chain's CDR3 is CASSQGPGLVYNEQFF. CDR3 bases: TGCGCCAGCAGCCAAGGTCCGGGACTAGTCTACAATGAGCAGTTCTTC.

This clonotype has only a few counts. The V call is TRBV7-2, the J call TRBJ2-2; possibly TRBD1 for D (6 bases). Trimming removed 5 bases at V and 1 base at J, with 8 bases between. The CDR3 is 14 amino acids. The germline CDR1 and CDR2 sequences are SGHTA and FQGNSA. DNA of the CDR3: TGTGCCAGCAGCATGGGACAGAACACCGGGGAGCTGTTTTTT. Protein: CASSMGQNTGELFF. The full variable domain, with the rest looked up from reference TRBV7-2 and TRBJ2-2, is GAGVSQSPSNKVTEKGKDVELRCDPISGHTALYWYRQSLGQGLEFLIYFQGNSAPDKSGLPSDRFSAERTGGSVSTLTIQRTQQEDSAVYLCASSMGQNTGELFFGEGSRLTVL.

There are many counts of this clonotype. The CDR3 is CSVLPTSGSYNEQFF. The CDR3 coding sequence is TGCAGCGTTCTCCCTACTAGCGGTTCCTACAATGAGCAGTTCTTC. The V gene is TRBV29-1, the J gene TRBJ2-1, with 8 bases identical to TRBD2. The CDR3 runs 15 residues. The V gene's germline CDR1 is SQVTM and CDR2 ANQGSEA. V lost 5 bases, J lost 1 base, and 7 bases stayed unmatched.

The J gene is TRBJ2-3, the V gene TRBV5-8, with 11 positions matching TRBD2. In germline, CDR1 is SGHTS, CDR2 YDEGEE. CDR3 length: 16 residues. The J segment lost 4 bases and the V segment lost 4 bases, leaving 8 bases of the junction unmatched. The CDR3 protein is CASSLTSGSRSDTQYF. Written as DNA, the CDR3 is TGTGCCAGCAGCCTAACTAGCGGGAGTCGATCAGATACGCAGTATTTT.

This rearrangement joins TRBV20-1 to TRBJ2-7; the match to TRBD1 covers 11 bases. The CDR3 covers 15 residues. V gave up 5 bases and J gave up 3 bases; unmatched junction bases: 9. Germline loops: CDR1 DFQATT, CDR2 SNEGSKA (reference sequence). CDR3 protein: CSAERRDRGFYEQYF. The CDR3 nucleotides are TGCAGTGCTGAACGCCGGGACAGGGGGTTCTACGAGCAGTACTTC.

This clonotype was recorded a few times. The V and J genes are TRBV18 and TRBJ2-3, with 8 bases that match TRBD1. The V and J ends lost 6 bases and 6 bases, in that order; junction bases with no gene match: 8. CDR1 and CDR2 from the germline V gene are KGHSH and LQKENI. CDR3 size: 14 residues. The CDR3 sequence is CASSMTGEADTQYF. The CDR3 nucleotides read TGTGCCAGCTCTATGACAGGGGAGGCCGATACGCAGTATTTT.

This chain uses TRBV5-1 with TRBJ1-1; D is perhaps TRBD1 (5 bases). The germline V gene encodes CDR1 SGHRS and CDR2 YFSETQ. V shed 4 bases and J shed 0 bases, with 13 bases lying between them. The length of the CDR3 is 15 residues. The CDR3 bases are TGCGCCAGCAGCGTGGGGCAAGCGATGAACACTGAAGCTTTCTTT. Translation gives CASSVGQAMNTEAFF. The complete variable domain, with remaining parts taken from reference TRBV5-1 and TRBJ1-1, reads KAGVTQTPRYLIKTRGQQVTLSCSPISGHRSVSWYQQTPGQGLQFLFEYFSETQRNKGNFPGRFSGRQFSNSRSEMNVSTLELGDSALYLCASSVGQAMNTEAFFGQGTRLTVV.

This clonotype was seen only a few times. The rearrangement links TRBV28 to TRBJ2-7; either TRBD1 or TRBD2 may supply D (5 bases each). CDR3 length equals 12 residues. Germline V CDR1 and CDR2: MDHEN, SYDVKM. V was trimmed by 8 bases and J by 1 base, leaving 9 bases between them. Here the CDR3 reads CASRGLSYEQYF. CDR3 in DNA: TGTGCCAGCCGGGGCCTGTCCTACGAGCAGTACTTC.

A few counts support this clonotype. The chain recombines TRBV12-3 or TRBV12-4 with TRBJ2-5; the match to TRBD2 covers 9 bases. The CDR3 consists of 14 residues. Trimming removed 7 bases from V and 6 bases from J; junction bases left unmatched: 9. CDR3 in amino acids: CASIEAGGKKTQYF. The CDR3 DNA follows: TGTGCCAGCATCGAAGCGGGAGGTAAGAAGACCCAGTACTTC.

This chain joins TRBV12-3 or TRBV12-4 and TRBJ1-1, with D possibly matching TRBD1 (5 bases). Trimming took 6 bases from V and 0 from J, leaving 11 bases between them. CDR3 size: 14 residues. CDR3 amino acids: CASSDSYMNTEAFF. The CDR3 region has the DNA TGTGCCAGCAGCGACAGCTACATGAACACTGAAGCTTTCTTT.